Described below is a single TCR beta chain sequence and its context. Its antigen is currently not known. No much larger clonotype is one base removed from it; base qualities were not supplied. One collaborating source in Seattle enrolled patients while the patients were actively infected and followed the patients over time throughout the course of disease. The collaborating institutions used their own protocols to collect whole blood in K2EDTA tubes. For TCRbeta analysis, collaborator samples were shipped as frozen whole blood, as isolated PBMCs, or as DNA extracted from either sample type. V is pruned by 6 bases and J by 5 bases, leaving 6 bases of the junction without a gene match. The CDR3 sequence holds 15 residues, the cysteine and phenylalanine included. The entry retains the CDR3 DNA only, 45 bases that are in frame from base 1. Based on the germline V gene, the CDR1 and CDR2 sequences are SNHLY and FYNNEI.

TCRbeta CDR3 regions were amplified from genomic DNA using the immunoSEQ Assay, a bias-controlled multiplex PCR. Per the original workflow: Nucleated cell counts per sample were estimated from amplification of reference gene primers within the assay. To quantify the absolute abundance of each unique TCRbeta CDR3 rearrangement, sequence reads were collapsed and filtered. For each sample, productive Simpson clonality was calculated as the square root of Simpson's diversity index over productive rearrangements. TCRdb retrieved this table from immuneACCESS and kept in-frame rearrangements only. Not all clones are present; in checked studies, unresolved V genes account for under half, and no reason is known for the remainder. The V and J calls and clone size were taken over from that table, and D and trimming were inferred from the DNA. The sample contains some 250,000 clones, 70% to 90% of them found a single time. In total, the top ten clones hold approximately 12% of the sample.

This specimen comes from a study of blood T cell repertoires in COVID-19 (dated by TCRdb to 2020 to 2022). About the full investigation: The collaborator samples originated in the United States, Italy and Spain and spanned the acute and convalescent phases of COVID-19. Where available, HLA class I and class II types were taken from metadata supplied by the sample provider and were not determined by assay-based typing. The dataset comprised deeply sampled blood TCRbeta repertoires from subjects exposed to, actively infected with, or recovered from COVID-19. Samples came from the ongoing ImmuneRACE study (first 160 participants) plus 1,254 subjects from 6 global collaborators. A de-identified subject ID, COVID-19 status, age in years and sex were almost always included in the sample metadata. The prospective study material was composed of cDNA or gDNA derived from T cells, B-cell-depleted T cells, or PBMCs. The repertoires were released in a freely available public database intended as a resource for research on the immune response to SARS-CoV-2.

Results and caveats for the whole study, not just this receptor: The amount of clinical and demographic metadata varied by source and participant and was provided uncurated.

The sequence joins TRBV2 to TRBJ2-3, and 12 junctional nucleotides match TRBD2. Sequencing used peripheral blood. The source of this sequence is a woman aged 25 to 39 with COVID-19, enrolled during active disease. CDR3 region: CASRRTSGAIDTQYF. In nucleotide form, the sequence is TGTGCCAGCAGGCGGACTAGCGGGGCGATAGATACGCAGTATTTT.